This TCR beta chain was identified in a study of OX40 agonist ivuxolimab in advanced cancers. This table comes from immunoSEQ multiplex PCR, and its TCRdb copy is limited to in-frame clones, with some not included. The sample lists tens of thousands of clones; 83% were seen once. Germline CDR1 reads LNHDA; CDR2 reads SQIVND (reference sequence). The V end lost 0 bases, the J end lost 1 base, and 13 bases lay between the germline ends. This CDR3 comprises 16 residues. This TCR was sampled from an adult with an advanced solid tumor such as melanoma, head and neck, liver or kidney cancer. The sequencing here drew on CD4+ or CD8+ T cells sorted from blood, taken in a trial of the OX40 agonist ivuxolimab. V gene TRBV19 combines with J gene TRBJ2-7; D unresolved. The CDR3 coding sequence is TGTGCCAGTAGTATAGATCCTACCCGAACTTCCTACGAGCAGTACTTC. It specifies CASSIDPTRTSYEQYF.